These 31 T cell receptor beta chains originate from one sample sequenced in a study of OX40 agonist ivuxolimab in advanced cancers. Using immunoSEQ multiplex PCR, the repertoire was profiled, and TCRdb retains in-frame clones only, with some absent. The table lists roughly 86,000 clones, approximately 86% of them singletons. The sample here was CD4+ or CD8+ T cells sorted from blood, taken in a trial of the OX40 agonist ivuxolimab. Receptor source: an adult with an advanced solid tumor such as melanoma, head and neck, liver or kidney cancer.

This chain uses TRBV6-1 with TRBJ1-1, with 8 bases that match TRBD1. The CDR3 consists of 14 residues. Germline V gene data show CDR1 as MNHNS and CDR2 as SASEGT. The CDR3: CSSRTGTRNTEAFF. The CDR3 region has the DNA TGTTCCTCAAGGACAGGGACGAGGAACACTGAAGCTTTCTTT.

The rearrangement links TRBV25-1 to TRBJ2-7; 8 nucleotides agree with TRBD2. The CDR3 runs to 15 residues. Germline V CDR1 and CDR2: MGHDK, SYGVNS. The J segment lost 1 base and the V segment lost 4 bases, leaving 6 bases of the junction unmatched. CDR3: CASSASGGKSYEQYF. As DNA, the CDR3 is TGTGCCAGCAGTGCCAGCGGGGGCAAATCCTACGAGCAGTACTTC.

The gene calls are TRBV5-1 and TRBJ1-6; possible D gene TRBD1, 5 bases. Between the trimmed V and J ends, which lost 1 base and 8 bases, there was a span of 10 bases. Germline V gene sequence: CDR1 SGHRS, CDR2 YFSETQ. This CDR3 has 14 amino acids. The CDR3 DNA sequence: TGCGCCAGCAGCTTGTCTGGGGCAGATTCACCCCTCCACTTT. This translates into CASSLSGADSPLHF.

The table lists this clone with a few counts. J is TRBJ2-3 and V is TRBV10-3; 8 bases map to TRBD2. Germline V gene sequence: CDR1 ENHRY, CDR2 SYGVKD. Trimming removed 0 bases from V and 0 bases from J; junction bases left unmatched: 8. This CDR3 spans 18 amino acids. The CDR3 loop reads CAISESLSGSSSTDTQYF. Written as DNA, the CDR3 is TGTGCCATCAGTGAGTCCTTAAGCGGGAGCTCAAGCACAGATACGCAGTATTTT.

The chain carries TRBV2 and TRBJ1-4; 8 bases fit TRBD1. This CDR3 comprises 13 residues. CDR1 and CDR2 from the germline V gene are SNHLY and FYNNEI. Trimming cost V 7 bases and J 5 bases; bases outside gene matches: 3. This chain's CDR3 is CASMRTGNEKLFF. The CDR3 DNA sequence: TGTGCCAGCATGCGGACAGGGAATGAAAAACTGTTTTTT.

This clone was found a few times. This specimen includes other DNA sequences encoding the same CDR3. This rearrangement joins TRBV19 to TRBJ2-3; the match to TRBD2 covers 8 bases. The V segment lost 6 bases and the J segment 3 bases; nucleotides outside the gene matches: 8. The CDR3 loop spans 15 amino acids. Germline CDR1 is LNHDA and CDR2 is SQIVND (reference sequence). In DNA form, the CDR3 reads TGTGCCAGTAGCCGAGGCGGGGGGCAAACAGATACGCAGTATTTT. This encodes CASSRGGGQTDTQYF.

The V gene is TRBV28, the J gene TRBJ2-1, with D perhaps matching TRBD1 or TRBD2 (7 bases each). The germline gives CDR1 MDHEN, CDR2 SYDVKM. Trimming left V 4 bases short and J 7 bases short, with 14 bases between. This CDR3 has 14 residues. This CDR3 reads CASSSGGAMNEQFF. For the CDR3, the DNA is TGTGCCAGCAGTTCAGGGGGGGCTATGAATGAGCAGTTCTTC.

The V and J genes are TRBV29-1 and TRBJ1-1; D ambiguous. Trimming took off 5 bases at V and 1 base at J, with 17 bases between the two ends. The length of the CDR3 is 15 residues. CDR1 is SQVTM and CDR2 is ANQGSEA in the germline V gene. The chain's CDR3 is CSVLEGGLENTEAFF. Here the CDR3 DNA reads TGCAGCGTTCTGGAGGGAGGGTTAGAGAACACTGAAGCTTTCTTT.

V is TRBV28 and J is TRBJ2-3; 11 bases match TRBD2. The CDR3 spans 19 residues. Germline V lookup: CDR1 MDHEN, CDR2 SYDVKM. The V segment lost 5 bases and the J segment 1 base; nucleotides outside the gene matches: 14. The CDR3 protein is CASSLGFSGGAPGTDTQYF. As DNA, the CDR3 is TGTGCCAGCAGTCTAGGGTTTAGCGGGGGGGCCCCTGGCACAGATACGCAGTATTTT.

V gene TRBV5-1 combines with J gene TRBJ2-6; tentatively, D is TRBD1 (6 bases). CDR3 length: 18 amino acids. Trimming removed 0 bases at V and 0 bases at J, with 13 bases between. Germline assignment: CDR1 SGHRS and CDR2 YFSETQ. The DNA for the CDR3 is TGCGCCAGCAGCTTGGACGGGACACCTTTCTCTGGGGCCAACGTCCTGACTTTC. Translation gives CASSLDGTPFSGANVLTF.

The table lists this clone with a count of one. CDR3 residues: CATSLRSGQGNTEAFF. In DNA, the CDR3 is TGTGCCACCAGTCTTAGGTCGGGACAGGGGAACACTGAAGCTTTCTTT. The chain carries TRBV15 and TRBJ1-1; 9 bases are a match to TRBD1. Germline V gene lookup returns CDR1 LNHNV and CDR2 YYDKDF (reference sequence). The CDR3 runs 16 residues. The V gene end was trimmed by 6 bases and the J gene end by 1 base; junction bases not matched to a gene: 9. The full variable domain, with the rest looked up from reference TRBV15 and TRBJ1-1, is DAMVIQNPRYQVTQFGKPVTLSCSQTLNHNVMYWYQQKSSQAPKLLFHYYDKDFNNEADTPDNFQSRRPNTSFCFLDIRSPGLGDTAMYLCATSLRSGQGNTEAFFGQGTRLTVV.

This chain uses TRBV19 with TRBJ2-1; unclear D gene. V was clipped by 5 bases and J by 8 bases, with 22 bases between them. Looked up from germline, CDR1 is LNHDA and CDR2 is SQIVND (reference sequence). The CDR3 is 16 residues long. As DNA, the CDR3 is TGTGCCAGTAGTGATCCGGGTCAAAGCTCCATCGATGAGCAGTTCTTC. Translation: CASSDPGQSSIDEQFF.

J is TRBJ1-4 and V is TRBV4-2, with 9 positions matching TRBD1. V shed 4 bases, J shed 3 bases, and the junction held 9 bases outside the gene matches. Germline lookup yields CDR1 LGHNA and CDR2 YNFKEQ. CDR3 length: 17 amino acids. The CDR3 is CASSPAQGAGANEKLFF. CDR3 bases: TGTGCCAGCAGCCCAGCACAGGGGGCCGGAGCTAATGAAAAACTGTTTTTT.

This chain connects TRBV18 to TRBJ2-7; D is undetermined. The CDR3 runs 12 residues. Deletions cut 6 bases from V and 0 bases from J, with 6 bases between. Germline values: CDR1 KGHSH, CDR2 LQKENI. This CDR3 is CASSSSSYEQYF. In DNA form, the CDR3 reads TGTGCCAGCTCCTCGAGCTCCTACGAGCAGTACTTC.

V is TRBV5-1 and J is TRBJ2-1; 8 nucleotides match TRBD2. Germline V gene sequence: CDR1 SGHRS, CDR2 YFSETQ. This CDR3 spans 15 amino acids. With V trimmed by 3 bases and J by 6 bases, 8 bases remained unmatched. The CDR3 bases are TGCGCCAGCAGCTCACGTGCAGCGGGGGTCAATGAGCAGTTCTTC. Translated, it gives CASSSRAAGVNEQFF.

V is TRBV27 and J is TRBJ2-1, with 8 bases that match TRBD2. This CDR3 spans 15 amino acids. The trim removed 8 bases at V and 6 bases at J, leaving 12 bases unmatched. CDR1 is MNHEY, CDR2 SMNVEV, per germline (reference sequence). CDR3 amino acids: CASAGGGAGVNEQFF. CDR3 nucleotide sequence: TGTGCCAGCGCCGGAGGAGGAGCGGGAGTCAATGAGCAGTTCTTC.

V usage is TRBV27 and J usage is TRBJ1-1; D not certain. V was trimmed by 1 base and J by 0 bases, leaving 6 bases between them. The CDR3 runs 14 residues. CDR1 MNHEY and CDR2 SMNVEV come from the germline V gene (reference sequence). The CDR3 DNA reads TGTGCCAGCAGTTTATTCCCACTGAACACTGAAGCTTTCTTT. This sequence encodes CASSLFPLNTEAFF.

The gene calls are TRBV25-1 and TRBJ2-1; no firm D call. Germline assignment: CDR1 MGHDK and CDR2 SYGVNS. The CDR3 sequence is 14 residues long. V was trimmed by 1 base and J by 6 bases, leaving 10 bases between them. CDR3 DNA: TGTGCCAGCAGTGAATTTGGGCAGCGCAATGAGCAGTTCTTC. Translation: CASSEFGQRNEQFF. Variable domain in full (rest from reference TRBV25-1 and TRBJ2-1): EADIYQTPRYLVIGTGKKITLECSQTMGHDKMYWYQQDPGMELHLIHYSYGVNSTEKGDLSSESTVSRIRTEHFPLTLESARPSHTSQYLCASSEFGQRNEQFFGPGTRLTVL.

In this sample, this clone turned up once. J is TRBJ2-1 and V is TRBV14, with 10 bases that match TRBD2. Germline CDR1 and CDR2: SGHDN and FVKESK. There are 15 residues in the CDR3. V gave up 4 bases and J gave up 7 bases; unmatched junction bases: 7. The CDR3 reads CASSPQGLAKNEQFF. The DNA for the CDR3 is TGTGCCAGCAGCCCGCAGGGACTAGCGAAGAATGAGCAGTTCTTC.

The V gene is TRBV6-5, the J gene TRBJ1-3, with TRBD1 identical over 7 bases. Germline V gene lookup returns CDR1 MNHEY and CDR2 SVGAGI. CDR3 length equals 15 residues. J gave up 0 bases and V 5 bases, and 4 bases lay outside the gene matches. CDR3 region: CASSRQGLSGNTIYF. CDR3 nucleotide sequence: TGTGCCAGCAGTCGACAGGGCCTCTCTGGAAACACCATATATTTT.

This chain connects TRBV2 to TRBJ2-5; tentatively, D is TRBD1 (6 bases). Germline V lookup: CDR1 SNHLY, CDR2 FYNNEI. This CDR3 comprises 13 residues. The germline V and J ends were trimmed by 7 bases and 9 bases, with 18 bases remaining between them. The CDR3 DNA reads TGTGCCAGCACCAGGACAGCCATAAAGTCCCAGTACTTC. Residues: CASTRTAIKSQYF. The variable domain in full, with the rest retrieved from reference TRBV2 and TRBJ2-5, is EPEVTQTPSHQVTQMGQEVILRCVPISNHLYFYWYRQILGQKVEFLVSFYNNEISEKSEIFDDQFSVERPDGSNFTLKIRSTKLEDSAMYFCASTRTAIKSQYFGPGTRLLVL.

This rearrangement joins TRBV4-1 to TRBJ2-5, with 7 positions matching TRBD2. The CDR3 sequence is 13 residues long. Unmatched junction bases numbered 4, after V lost 4 bases and J lost 5 bases. Germline CDR1 reads MGHRA; CDR2 reads YSYEKL. CDR3 sequence: CASSRTRRETQYF. CDR3 nucleotide sequence: TGCGCCAGCAGCCGGACTAGGAGGGAGACCCAGTACTTC.

The V and J genes are TRBV7-9 and TRBJ1-2; 7 bases are shared with TRBD1. Germline V gives CDR1 SEHNR, CDR2 FQNEAQ (reference sequence). V shed 5 bases, J shed 4 bases, and the junction held 7 bases outside the gene matches. This CDR3 is 14 amino acids long. CDR3 sequence: CASSDDRDGYGYTF. CDR3 DNA: TGTGCCAGCAGCGACGACAGGGATGGCTATGGCTACACCTTC.

The J gene is TRBJ2-7, the V gene TRBV28; the D is unclear. This CDR3 is built from 15 residues. Between the trimmed V and J ends, which lost 3 bases and 5 bases, there was a span of 17 bases. The V gene's germline CDR1 is MDHEN and CDR2 SYDVKM. CDR3 loop: CASSFHRLGGHEQYF. CDR3 DNA: TGTGCCAGCAGTTTCCATCGACTGGGTGGCCACGAGCAGTACTTC.

This sequence joins TRBV6-4 and TRBJ2-2; 7 bases fit TRBD2. The CDR3 has 14 amino acids. Unmatched junction bases numbered 2, after V lost 4 bases and J lost 3 bases. Germline CDR1 reads MRHNA; CDR2 reads SNTAGT. Here the CDR3 reads CASSALADTGELFF. The CDR3 DNA reads TGTGCCAGCAGTGCCCTAGCGGACACCGGGGAGCTGTTTTTT.

The V and J genes are TRBV27 and TRBJ2-4; 12 positions match TRBD2. Germline V gene lookup returns CDR1 MNHEY and CDR2 SMNVEV (reference sequence). The CDR3 sequence is 17 residues long. V shed 5 bases and J 2 bases; nucleotides not matched to a gene: 7. The CDR3, as DNA: TGTGCCAGCAGTCAAACTAGCGGGAGGATTCCCAAAAACATTCAGTACTTC. Its translation is CASSQTSGRIPKNIQYF.

V is TRBV5-5 and J is TRBJ2-1, with 13 bases identical to TRBD2. The length of the CDR3 is 16 residues. Per the germline V gene, CDR1 is SGHKS and CDR2 is YYEKEE (reference sequence). The junction had 12 bases not matched to a gene; V was cut back by 4 bases and J by 11 bases. The CDR3 protein is CASSIPVGTSGEQQFF. The CDR3 coding sequence is TGTGCCAGCAGCATCCCCGTCGGGACTAGCGGGGAGCAGCAGTTCTTC.

The rearrangement joins TRBV27 to TRBJ1-6; 12 bases align to TRBD1. CDR3 length: 14 residues. Germline CDR1 reads MNHEY; CDR2 reads SMNVEV (reference sequence). J was trimmed by 9 bases and V by 6 bases; bases with no gene match: 3. The CDR3 reads CASRRGQGASPLHF. In DNA, the CDR3 is TGTGCCAGCAGGCGGGGACAGGGGGCTTCACCCCTCCACTTT.

This rearrangement joins TRBV27 to TRBJ1-1, with D hard to call. The V gene's germline CDR1 is MNHEY and CDR2 SMNVEV (reference sequence). There are 12 residues in the CDR3. V dropped 6 bases and J dropped 8 bases, with 13 bases sitting between them. DNA of the CDR3: TGTGCCAGCAGAGCTTTGATTGGGGAAGCTTTCTTT. Translation gives CASRALIGEAFF.

The chain has TRBV19 and TRBJ2-3; D is unclear. The CDR3 runs 15 residues. V was trimmed by 10 bases and J by 1 base, leaving 18 bases between them. The germline CDR1 and CDR2 sequences are LNHDA and SQIVND (reference sequence). This CDR3 reads CATPGWGKRTDTQYF. The CDR3 coding sequence is TGTGCCACCCCCGGTTGGGGAAAGCGCACAGATACGCAGTATTTT.

This clone was seen only a few times. V gene TRBV7-9 combines with J gene TRBJ2-1; 7 bases are a match to TRBD1. This CDR3 has 16 residues. The germline V gene encodes CDR1 SEHNR and CDR2 FQNEAQ (reference sequence). V was pared by 5 bases and J by 1 base, with 8 bases of the junction left unmatched. The CDR3 is CASSQRDRYSYNEQFF. The CDR3 DNA reads TGTGCCAGCAGCCAAAGGGACAGATATTCCTACAATGAGCAGTTCTTC.